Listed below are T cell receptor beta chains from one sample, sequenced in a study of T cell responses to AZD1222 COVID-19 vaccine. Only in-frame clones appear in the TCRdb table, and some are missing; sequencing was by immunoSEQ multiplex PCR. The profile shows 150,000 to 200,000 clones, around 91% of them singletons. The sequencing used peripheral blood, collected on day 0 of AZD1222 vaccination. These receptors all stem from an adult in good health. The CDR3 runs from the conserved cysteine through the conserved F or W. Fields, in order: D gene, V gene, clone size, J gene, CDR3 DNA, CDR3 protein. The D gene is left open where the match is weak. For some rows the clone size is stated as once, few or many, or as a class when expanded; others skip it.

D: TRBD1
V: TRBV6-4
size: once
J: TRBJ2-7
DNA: TGTGCCAGCAGGGACAGGGCGACCTGGGGGCAGTACTTC
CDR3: CASRDRATWGQYF

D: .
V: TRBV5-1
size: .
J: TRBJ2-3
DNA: TGCGCCAGCAGCCCAGGGATTTACGGCACAGATACGCAGTATTTT
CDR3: CASSPGIYGTDTQYF

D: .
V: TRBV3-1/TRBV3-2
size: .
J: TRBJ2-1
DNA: TGTGCCAGCAGACGGGGGTCGGATGAGCAGTTCTTC
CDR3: CASRRGSDEQFF

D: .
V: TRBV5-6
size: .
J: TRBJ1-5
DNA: TGTGCCAGCAGCTTACGCCCAGACAGTAGCAATCAGCCCCAGCATTTT
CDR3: CASSLRPDSSNQPQHF

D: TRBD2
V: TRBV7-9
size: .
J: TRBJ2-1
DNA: TGTGCCAGCAGCTTAGCGCTAGCGGGCCTCTTGGGTGAGCAGTTCTTC
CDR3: CASSLALAGLLGEQFF

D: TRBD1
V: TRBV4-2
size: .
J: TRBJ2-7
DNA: TGTGCCAGCAGCCATTCCGGGACAGGGGCCTACGAGCAGTACTTC
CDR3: CASSHSGTGAYEQYF

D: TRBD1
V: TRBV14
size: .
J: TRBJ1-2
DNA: TGTGCCAGCAGAGCAACGGGGACAGGGTATGGCTACACCTTC
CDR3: CASRATGTGYGYTF

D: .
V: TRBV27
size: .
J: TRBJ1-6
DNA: TGTGCCAGCAGCCTGAGGGACCATAATTCACCCCTCCACTTT
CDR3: CASSLRDHNSPLHF

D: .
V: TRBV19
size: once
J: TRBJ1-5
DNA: TGTGCCAGTAGTATAGTGGTCCACAATCAGCCCCAGCATTTT
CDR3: CASSIVVHNQPQHF

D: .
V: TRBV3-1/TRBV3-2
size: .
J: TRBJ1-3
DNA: TGTGCCAGCAGCCGAATCGGCGGAAACACCATATATTTT
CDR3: CASSRIGGNTIYF

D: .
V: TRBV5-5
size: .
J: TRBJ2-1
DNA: TGTGCCAGCAGCCGGACATTATCCTCCCCGAGCTCCTACAATGAGCAGTTCTTC
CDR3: CASSRTLSSPSSYNEQFF

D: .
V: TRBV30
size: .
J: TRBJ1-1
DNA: TGTGCCTGGAGGACGATGATTGATGAAGCTTTCTTT
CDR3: CAWRTMIDEAFF

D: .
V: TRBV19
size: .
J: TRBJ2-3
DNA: TGTGCCAGTAGTATAGTACAGGACGCTTATAGCACAGATACGCAGTATTTT
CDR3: CASSIVQDAYSTDTQYF

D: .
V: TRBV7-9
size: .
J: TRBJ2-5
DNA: TGTGCCAGCAGCTCTATAGACCAGGAGACCCAGTACTTC
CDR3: CASSSIDQETQYF

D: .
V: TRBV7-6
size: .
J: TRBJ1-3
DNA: TGTGCCAGCAGCTTAGCGCCCGGAGGGCCTGGAAACACCATATATTTT
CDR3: CASSLAPGGPGNTIYF

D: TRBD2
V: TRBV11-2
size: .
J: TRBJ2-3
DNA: TGTGCCAGCAGCTCCCCTTTGCGGGGGGGGAGCACAGATACGCAGTATTTT
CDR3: CASSSPLRGGSTDTQYF

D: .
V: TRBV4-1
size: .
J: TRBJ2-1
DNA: TGCGCCAGCAGCCCACCGACAGCGGAGATATACAATGAGCAGTTCTTC
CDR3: CASSPPTAEIYNEQFF